These T cell receptor beta chains were read from a single sample in a study of regulatory T cells in long-lasting Graves disease. TCRdb fed the multiplex PCR reads into MiXCR, producing one record per CDR3 protein. Of roughly 610,000 distinct CDR3 sequences in the sample, approximately 15% were seen once. The same sample was also used in a study of T cells in Graves' hyperthyroidism and ophthalmopathy.

The starting material was peripheral blood mononuclear cells (PBMCs), obtained at new diagnosis, from a patient treated with antithyroid drugs. The receptors were gathered from a woman aged 30 to 39 with Graves disease. CDR3s include the opening cysteine and the closing phenylalanine or tryptophan. A D gene is named only where the DNA matches it firmly. Clone size appears in some rows only: once, few, many, or a class for an expanded clone.

d_gene: .
v_gene: TRBV5-6
j_gene: TRBJ2-1
abundance: .
CDR3nt: TGTGCCAGCGCAGACCGGGGGAGCTACAATGAGCAGTTCTTC
CDR3aa: CASADRGSYNEQFF

d_gene: .
v_gene: TRBV28
j_gene: TRBJ2-4
abundance: many
CDR3nt: TGTGCCAGCAGCCGCCGCGGGGATCGCTGGGAAAACATTCAGTACTTC
CDR3aa: CASSRRGDRWENIQYF

d_gene: .
v_gene: TRBV13
j_gene: TRBJ1-2
abundance: many
CDR3nt: TGTGCCAGCAGCGGCAGGGCCGACTATGGCTACACCTTC
CDR3aa: CASSGRADYGYTF

d_gene: .
v_gene: TRBV30
j_gene: TRBJ2-2
abundance: few
CDR3nt: TGTGCCTGCCCACCAGCGTATATCACCGGGGAGCTGTTTTTT
CDR3aa: CACPPAYITGELFF

d_gene: .
v_gene: TRBV14
j_gene: TRBJ2-2
abundance: few
CDR3nt: TGTGCCAGCAGAGCCAATCTCATTACCGGGGAGCTGTTTTTT
CDR3aa: CASRANLITGELFF

d_gene: .
v_gene: TRBV7-2
j_gene: TRBJ2-2
abundance: .
CDR3nt: TGTGCCAGCAGTTTGCCTCGCGGTTGGGGGGCCACCGGGGAGCTGTTTTTT
CDR3aa: CASSLPRGWGATGELFF

d_gene: .
v_gene: TRBV2
j_gene: TRBJ2-7
abundance: many
CDR3nt: TGTGCCAGCGAGTCAGGTGGGGCCTACGAGCAGTACTTC
CDR3aa: CASESGGAYEQYF

d_gene: TRBD2
v_gene: TRBV20-1
j_gene: TRBJ2-5
abundance: .
CDR3nt: TGCAGTGCCCCACACCGCCCCCCTAGCGGGAGGGCCTTTTGGCAAGAGACCCAGTACTTC
CDR3aa: CSAPHRPPSGRAFWQETQYF

d_gene: TRBD1
v_gene: TRBV24-1
j_gene: TRBJ1-1
abundance: many
CDR3nt: TGTGCCACCAGAGACAGGGGGACCACTGAAGCTTTCTTT
CDR3aa: CATRDRGTTEAFF

d_gene: .
v_gene: TRBV20-1
j_gene: TRBJ2-1
abundance: few
CDR3nt: TGCAGTGCTGTCTTCGCGGGAAGGTACAATGAGCAGTTCTTC
CDR3aa: CSAVFAGRYNEQFF

d_gene: .
v_gene: TRBV6-1
j_gene: TRBJ2-7
abundance: many
CDR3nt: TGTGCCAGCAGTCGGGGGACGATGGGAGAGCAGTACTTC
CDR3aa: CASSRGTMGEQYF

d_gene: .
v_gene: TRBV19
j_gene: TRBJ1-1
abundance: many
CDR3nt: TGTGCCAGTACTCGGGAGTCACGAACAGCTTTCTTT
CDR3aa: CASTRESRTAFF

d_gene: .
v_gene: TRBV7-3
j_gene: TRBJ2-5
abundance: .
CDR3nt: TGTGCCAGCAGCTTATCCGGGGGAGGCCTGGTAGAGACCCAGTACTTC
CDR3aa: CASSLSGGGLVETQYF